The next 23 T cell receptor beta chains were all read from a single sample in a study of blood T cell repertoires in COVID-19. The protocol was immunoSEQ multiplex PCR, while the TCRdb copy is restricted to in-frame clones and leaves out a portion. The table shows about 150,000 clones, with 85% to 90% occurring only once. Sequenced: peripheral blood. These receptor sequences come from a human donor in a cohort sampled during active COVID-19.

The chain recombines TRBV6-2 or TRBV6-3 with TRBJ1-5; D may be TRBD1 (6 bases). The CDR3 runs to 17 residues. Germline V gene lookup returns CDR1 MNHEY and CDR2 SVGEGT. V was cut by 0 bases and J by 0 bases, with 12 bases left in between. The DNA of the CDR3 is TGTGCCAGCAGTTACTCCGGCCAGGGGTATAGCAATCAGCCCCAGCATTTT. Protein: CASSYSGQGYSNQPQHF.

The count of this clone is one. This chain joins TRBV18 and TRBJ2-1, with TRBD1 identical over 7 bases. Per germline, CDR1 KGHSH and CDR2 LQKENI. The CDR3 covers 16 residues. After removal of 4 bases from V and 4 bases from J, the junction contained 10 bases not matched to a gene. The CDR3 bases are TGTGCCAGCTCACTACAACCGGGACAGAGATACAATGAGCAGTTCTTC. This encodes CASSLQPGQRYNEQFF.

The chain couples TRBV6-5 to TRBJ1-2; D possibly corresponds to TRBD1 (6 bases). CDR3 length equals 15 residues. The germline CDR1 and CDR2 sequences are MNHEY and SVGAGI. Trimming took off 5 bases at V and 6 bases at J, with 19 bases between the two ends. The CDR3 sequence: CASSTPGAPKDGYTF. The DNA of the CDR3 is TGTGCCAGCAGTACCCCAGGGGCGCCTAAGGATGGCTACACCTTC.

The DNA of the CDR3 is TGTGCCAGCAGCTACGGGAGGCTTAATTCACCCCTCCACTTT. It codes for CASSYGRLNSPLHF. The chain is built from TRBV11-1 and TRBJ1-6, with D unclear. Germline CDR1 SGHAT, CDR2 FQDESV (reference sequence). V was cut by 4 bases and J by 6 bases, with 10 bases left in between. The CDR3 is made up of 14 amino acids. The full variable domain, in which reference TRBV11-1 and TRBJ1-6 provide the parts outside the CDR3, is EAEVAQSPRYKITEKSQAVAFWCDPISGHATLYWYRQILGQGPELLVQFQDESVVDDSQLPKDRFSAERLKGVDSTLKIQPAELGDSAMYLCASSYGRLNSPLHFGNGTRLTVT.

The V call is TRBV6-1, the J call TRBJ2-7; 16 bases agree with TRBD2. Trimming removed 4 bases from V and 4 bases from J; junction bases left unmatched: 4. CDR1 is MNHNS, CDR2 SASEGT, per germline. The CDR3 length is 16 residues. The CDR3 loop reads CASSAGLAGGLYEQYF. The CDR3 DNA reads TGTGCCAGCAGTGCGGGACTAGCGGGAGGGCTATACGAGCAGTACTTC.

The chain couples TRBV5-8 to TRBJ2-3; 8 positions agree with TRBD1. This CDR3 spans 13 amino acids. Trimming removed 4 bases from V and 4 bases from J; junction bases left unmatched: 2. Germline loops: CDR1 SGHTS, CDR2 YDEGEE. The CDR3 loop reads CASSRTGPDTQYF. The CDR3 DNA follows: TGTGCCAGCAGCCGGACAGGGCCAGATACGCAGTATTTT.

The genes are TRBV2 and TRBJ2-5, with 7 bases fitting TRBD2. J lost 4 bases, V lost 4 bases, and 12 bases had no gene match. Germline V CDR1 and CDR2: SNHLY, FYNNEI. This CDR3 has 16 amino acids. CDR3 bases: TGTGCCAGCAGTGGAGGAGCGGGGAGTTGGGGAGAGACCCAGTACTTC. Protein sequence: CASSGGAGSWGETQYF.

V is TRBV18 and J is TRBJ2-1; tentatively, D is TRBD2 (6 bases). The CDR3 totals 17 residues. CDR1 is KGHSH, CDR2 LQKENI, per germline. Trimming removed 1 base at V and 4 bases at J, with 17 bases between. The CDR3 DNA reads as TGTGCCAGCTCACCACTAGGGCCCGGGAGCCGTTACAATGAGCAGTTCTTC. It yields the protein CASSPLGPGSRYNEQFF.

This chain joins TRBV7-2 and TRBJ1-5, with a possible D match to TRBD1 (6 bases). Trimming stripped 6 bases from V and 9 bases from J, with 12 bases between. In germline, CDR1 is SGHTA, CDR2 FQGNSA. The CDR3 runs to 12 residues. The CDR3 DNA reads as TGTGCCAGCAGTCAACAGGGACGGCCCCAGCATTTT. Residues: CASSQQGRPQHF.

The chain carries TRBV3-1 (or the pseudogene TRBV3-2) and TRBJ2-1; TRBD1 agrees at 7 bases. Per the germline V gene, CDR1 is LGHDT and CDR2 is YNNKEL (reference sequence). CDR3 length: 16 residues. V was pared by 3 bases and J by 4 bases, with 9 bases of the junction left unmatched. In DNA form, the CDR3 reads TGTGCCAGCAGCCATCGGACAGGCCTCTTATACAATGAGCAGTTCTTC. It yields the protein CASSHRTGLLYNEQFF.

This sequence joins TRBV6-6 and TRBJ1-6; D call uncertain. The CDR3 runs 18 residues. Germline CDR1 MNHNY, CDR2 SVGAGI (reference sequence). V was clipped by 5 bases and J by 0 bases, with 17 bases between them. CDR3 DNA sequence: TGTGCCAGCAGTCGATTGTTCTCGTCTAGCTCCTATAATTCACCCCTCCACTTT. Translation gives CASSRLFSSSSYNSPLHF.

This sequence joins TRBV5-1 and TRBJ2-5, with TRBD2 matching 9 bases. The CDR3 consists of 16 residues. The J segment lost 4 bases and the V segment lost 2 bases, leaving 9 bases of the junction unmatched. Per the germline V gene, CDR1 is SGHRS and CDR2 is YFSETQ. CDR3: CASSFSGRTGRETQYF. CDR3 nucleotide sequence: TGCGCCAGCAGCTTTAGCGGGAGAACCGGGAGAGAGACCCAGTACTTC.

V is TRBV11-2 and J is TRBJ2-3; D uncertain. V was shortened by 0 bases and J by 0 bases, with 10 bases between the two germline ends. Germline CDR1 is SGHAT and CDR2 is FQNNGV. The CDR3 loop spans 16 amino acids. The CDR3 nucleotides read TGTGCCAGCAGCTTAGACAGGCCGATTAGCACAGATACGCAGTATTTT. Translating it yields CASSLDRPISTDTQYF.

This chain joins TRBV5-4 and TRBJ2-1; 9 bases are shared with TRBD2. The germline gives CDR1 SGHNT, CDR2 YYREEE (reference sequence). CDR3 length: 15 amino acids. J gave up 7 bases and V 1 base, and 6 bases lay outside the gene matches. As DNA, the CDR3 is TGTGCCAGCAGCTTGAACTTAGCGGGAGCTAATGAGCAGTTCTTC. The encoded protein is CASSLNLAGANEQFF.

The chain recombines TRBV7-3 with TRBJ2-5; D possibly corresponds to TRBD2 (5 bases). The V and J ends lost 1 base and 2 bases respectively, with 11 bases between them. The CDR3 sequence is 15 residues long. CDR1 is SGHTA and CDR2 is FQGTGA in the germline V gene. CDR3 nucleotide sequence: TGTGCCAGCAGCTTAATCTTGGGAGTACAAGAGACCCAGTACTTC. Its translation is CASSLILGVQETQYF.

This chain uses TRBV19 with TRBJ2-7, with 7 bases that match TRBD1. There are 15 residues in the CDR3. Germline V gene lookup returns CDR1 LNHDA and CDR2 SQIVND (reference sequence). J gave up 3 bases and V 3 bases, and 8 bases lay outside the gene matches. The CDR3 DNA follows: TGTGCCAGTAGTATGGGCCACAGGGGATTCTACGAGCAGTACTTC. This encodes CASSMGHRGFYEQYF. The whole variable domain, remainder taken from reference TRBV19 and TRBJ2-7, is DGGITQSPKYLFRKEGQNVTLSCEQNLNHDAMYWYRQDPGQGLRLIYYSQIVNDFQKGDIAEGYSVSREKKESFPLTVTSAQKNPTAFYLCASSMGHRGFYEQYFGPGTRLTVT.

The table lists this clone with a few counts. The J gene is TRBJ2-7, the V gene TRBV7-2; 9 bases are a match to TRBD2. Germline values: CDR1 SGHTA, CDR2 FQGNSA. The CDR3 is made up of 15 amino acids. V dropped 1 base and J dropped 2; count of bases not matched to a gene: 3. The DNA for the CDR3 is TGTGCCAGCAGCTTAGATTCTAGCGGGGCCTACGAGCAGTACTTC. Encoded protein: CASSLDSSGAYEQYF.

The V gene is TRBV6-2 or TRBV6-3, the J gene TRBJ1-2; D gene ambiguous. CDR1 and CDR2 (germline): MNHEY, SVGEGT. Trimming pared 6 bases from V and 7 bases from J, leaving 18 bases between. CDR3 length: 14 residues. The CDR3 bases are TGTGCCAGCAGCGTGCTAGTGAAACGCGGTGGCTACACCTTC. Protein sequence: CASSVLVKRGGYTF.

The V call is TRBV5-1, the J call TRBJ1-6, with 8 positions matching TRBD1. V dropped 1 base and J dropped 7; count of bases not matched to a gene: 7. Germline values: CDR1 SGHRS, CDR2 YFSETQ. The CDR3 covers 16 residues. The CDR3 DNA reads as TGCGCCAGCAGCTTGTGGCAGGGGGCAGGGAATTCACCCCTCCACTTT. Encoded protein: CASSLWQGAGNSPLHF.

The V and J genes are TRBV28 and TRBJ1-2, with D tentatively TRBD1 (5 bases). V was clipped by 7 bases and J by 3 bases, with 15 bases between them. This CDR3 is built from 14 residues. Germline V gene sequence: CDR1 MDHEN, CDR2 SYDVKM. CDR3 coding DNA: TGTGCCAGCAATTGGGGAGCGGGGGACTATGGCTACACCTTC. This sequence encodes CASNWGAGDYGYTF.

This rearrangement joins TRBV2 to TRBJ1-2, with 10 bases aligning to TRBD1. CDR3 length: 19 residues. Germline CDR1 SNHLY, CDR2 FYNNEI. V was pared by 4 bases and J by 6 bases, with 20 bases of the junction left unmatched. CDR3 nucleotide sequence: TGTGCCAGCAGTGTGAACCAACCGAGGCCGGGACAGGGGCGGGATGGCTACACCTTC. Its translation is CASSVNQPRPGQGRDGYTF.

The genes are TRBV2 and TRBJ1-6, with D hard to call. The ends were cut back, 1 base at V and 4 bases at J, with 11 bases in the middle. Germline values: CDR1 SNHLY, CDR2 FYNNEI. CDR3 length: 16 amino acids. The CDR3 nucleotides read TGTGCCAGCAGTGAAGATTGGGCCCCGTATAATTCACCCCTCCACTTT. This sequence encodes CASSEDWAPYNSPLHF.

CDR3 bases: TGTGCCAGCAGTTTTTCAGGGTCCGATACGCAGTATTTT. Translation: CASSFSGSDTQYF. The V gene is TRBV27, the J gene TRBJ2-3; D may be TRBD1 (5 bases). This CDR3 is built from 13 residues. Germline V lookup: CDR1 MNHEY, CDR2 SMNVEV (reference sequence). Trimming removed 3 bases at V and 6 bases at J, with 10 bases between.